This TCR beta chain was recorded in a study of T cell repertoires in urothelial bladder cancer (dated by TCRdb to about 2019). With respect to the entire study: Clinical stages of the approximately twelve resected lesions were three cT0, three cTa, three cT1 and three cT2 or greater. In the study, clonality of the TCR repertoire in bladder tumors was compared against clonality in benign bladder inflammation. Eleven to twelve patients with bladder lesions who were undergoing transurethral resection were prospectively identified. A total of twelve resected bladder lesions, made up of urothelial carcinoma (UC+) and benign (UC-) specimens, were studied. The research as a whole found: Carcinoma specimens had a median tumor infiltrating lymphocyte percentage of around 2%, while benign specimens had a median of 12%. In carcinoma specimens, one T-cell clone made up as much as 17% of infiltrating lymphocytes, versus around 2% in benign specimens. Fewer T cells were found in urothelial carcinoma specimens than in benign specimens, with medians of 5,569 and 25,872, respectively.

Bladder lesion specimens were collected at transurethral resection and stored at -80C. DNA was isolated from the bladder specimens obtained at transurethral resection. Looking up the germline V gene (reference sequence) yields CDR1 LNHDA and CDR2 SQIVND. Ends trimmed: V by 3 bases, J by 4 bases; bases unmatched to a gene: 9. The cysteine opens and the phenylalanine closes a CDR3 of 17 amino acids. Just the 51-base CDR3 DNA is kept, in frame starting at base 1. On this clone itself: The antigen this receptor binds is unknown. Base quality data are lacking; no much larger clone is found one base away.

The immunoSEQ assay was used to sequence the CDR3 region of the TCR beta chain. The source study handled its data this way. For every specimen, the T-cell fraction, clonal dominance and maximum TCR clone frequency were calculated. TCRdb holds this immuneACCESS table with in-frame rearrangements only. Some clones are missing; in checked studies, unresolved V genes explain under half, and the rest has no known cause. D and trimming come from the DNA, and the V and J calls and clone size come from that table. The sample table lists over 10,000 clones, less than 75% of them with a count of one. Together, the top ten hold roughly 8.7% of the sample.

This receptor was obtained from a human donor with urothelial carcinoma. The chain couples TRBV19 to TRBJ1-1; 12 central nucleotides agree with TRBD1. Sequenced input: tumor-infiltrating cells from bladder cancer. In nucleotides, the sequence is TGTGCCAGTAGTATGGGAGGGACAGGGGGCGCGTCCACTGAAGCTTTCTTT. Its protein is CASSMGGTGGASTEAFF.